This T cell receptor (beta chain) comes out of a study of technical replicates of blood from a handful of donors. This CDR3 has 16 residues. The V end lost 5 bases, the J end lost 3 bases, and 20 bases lay between the germline ends. Germline CDR1 MNHEY, CDR2 SMNVEV (reference sequence). Profiled with immunoSEQ multiplex PCR; TCRdb holds only in-frame clones, not every one. The sample lists approximately 92,000 clones, roughly 96% occurring once. Sequencing was carried out using T cells isolated from PBMCs. The receptor's source is a human donor in good health. The chain combines TRBV27 with TRBJ2-7, with TRBD1 as a possible D gene (6 bases). The CDR3 region has the DNA TGTGCCAGCAGTCCTTTCTCCGGGACACAATTCTACGAGCAGTACTTC. Its protein product is CASSPFSGTQFYEQYF.